This T cell receptor (beta chain) originates from a study of blood T cell repertoires in COVID-19. Germline CDR1 is MNHEY and CDR2 is SMNVEV (reference sequence). V lost 6 bases and J lost 4, with 21 bases in between. The CDR3 contains 16 residues. Generated by immunoSEQ multiplex PCR, the TCRdb table keeps only in-frame clones and is missing some. The repertoire consists of approximately 260,000 clones, with less than 90% occurring once and the leading ten covering less than 6%. This sequence was found in a man between 60 and 75 years old who had recovered from COVID-19. V usage is TRBV27 and J usage is TRBJ1-1, with D perhaps TRBD1 (5 bases). Material for sequencing was peripheral blood. CDR3 protein: CASRFGQGGVGTEAFF. The CDR3 bases are TGTGCCAGCAGGTTCGGGCAGGGCGGGGTGGGCACTGAAGCTTTCTTT.